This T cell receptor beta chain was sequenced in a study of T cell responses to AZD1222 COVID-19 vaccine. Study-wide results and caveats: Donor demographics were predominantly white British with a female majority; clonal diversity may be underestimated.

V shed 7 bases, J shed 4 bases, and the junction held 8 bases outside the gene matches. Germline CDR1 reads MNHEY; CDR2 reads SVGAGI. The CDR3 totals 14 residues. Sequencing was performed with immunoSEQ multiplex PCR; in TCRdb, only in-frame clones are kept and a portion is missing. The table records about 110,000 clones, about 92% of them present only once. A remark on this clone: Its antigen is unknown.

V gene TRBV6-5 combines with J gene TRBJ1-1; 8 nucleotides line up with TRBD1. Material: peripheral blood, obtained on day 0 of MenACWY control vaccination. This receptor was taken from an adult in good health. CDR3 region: CASTISTGGTEAFF. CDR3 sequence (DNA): TGTGCCAGCACCATTAGTACAGGGGGCACTGAAGCTTTCTTT.